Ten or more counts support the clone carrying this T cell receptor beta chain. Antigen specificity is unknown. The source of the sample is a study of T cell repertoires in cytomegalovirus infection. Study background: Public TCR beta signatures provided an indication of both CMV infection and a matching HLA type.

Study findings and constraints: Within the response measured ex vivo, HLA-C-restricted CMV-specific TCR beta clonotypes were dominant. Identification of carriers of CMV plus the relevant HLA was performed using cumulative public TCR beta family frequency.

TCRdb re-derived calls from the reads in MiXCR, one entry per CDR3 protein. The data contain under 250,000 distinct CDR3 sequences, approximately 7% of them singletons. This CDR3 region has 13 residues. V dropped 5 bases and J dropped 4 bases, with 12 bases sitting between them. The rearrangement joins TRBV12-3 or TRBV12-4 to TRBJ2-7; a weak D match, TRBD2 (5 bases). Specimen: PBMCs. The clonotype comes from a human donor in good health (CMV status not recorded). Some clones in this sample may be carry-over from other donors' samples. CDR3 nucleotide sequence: TGTGCCAGCAGTGCTCGGGGATCGTACGAGCAGTACTTC. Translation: CASSARGSYEQYF.